What follows are 5 T cell receptor beta chains derived from one specimen sequenced in a study of response to subunit inactivated influenza vaccine. TCRdb reprocessed the RT-PCR reads via MiXCR and lists one record per CDR3 protein. This sample has approximately 530,000 distinct CDR3 sequences; approximately 13% occur once, and the top ten carry around 12%. The sequencing used PBMCs from blood, collected roughly 45 days after vaccination. All receptors come from a man between 50 and 59 years old who received an inactivated influenza vaccine.

The rearrangement links TRBV5-4 to TRBJ1-6, with D maybe TRBD1 (5 bases). The CDR3 covers 16 residues. V lost 6 bases, J lost 4 bases, and 17 bases lay in between. Germline V gene lookup returns CDR1 SGHNT and CDR2 YYREEE (reference sequence). For the CDR3, the DNA is TGTGCCAGCAACCTTAAGAGGGGCTCGTATAATTCACCCCTCCACTTT. This gives the protein CASNLKRGSYNSPLHF. The full variable domain, rest sourced from reference TRBV5-4 and TRBJ1-6, is ETGVTQSPTHLIKTRGQQVTLRCSSQSGHNTVSWYQQALGQGPQFIFQYYREEENGRGNFPPRFSGLQFPNYSSELNVNALELDDSALYLCASNLKRGSYNSPLHFGNGTRLTVT.

V is TRBV15 and J is TRBJ1-3; 7 bases are a match to TRBD1. In germline, CDR1 is LNHNV, CDR2 YYDKDF (reference sequence). The CDR3 loop spans 14 amino acids. After removal of 8 bases from V and 2 bases from J, the junction contained 6 bases not matched to a gene. The chain's CDR3 is CATLRDRAGNTIYF. Here the CDR3 DNA reads TGTGCCACCCTCAGAGACAGGGCTGGAAACACCATATATTTT. Supplemented by reference TRBV15 and TRBJ1-3, the full variable domain reads DAMVIQNPRYQVTQFGKPVTLSCSQTLNHNVMYWYQQKSSQAPKLLFHYYDKDFNNEADTPDNFQSRRPNTSFCFLDIRSPGLGDTAMYLCATLRDRAGNTIYFGEGSWLTVV.

J is TRBJ2-7 and V is TRBV6-2 or TRBV6-3; TRBD2 agrees at 7 bases. The CDR3 has 13 residues. V dropped 11 bases and J dropped 2; count of bases not matched to a gene: 9. Germline CDR1 MNHEY, CDR2 SVGEGT. This CDR3 reads CAPVMAGAYEQYF. The CDR3 nucleotides read TGTGCCCCCGTAATGGCGGGGGCCTACGAGCAGTACTTC.

The chain is built from TRBV7-8 and TRBJ2-7; 7 bases are a match to TRBD2. This CDR3 is 14 amino acids long. CDR1 and CDR2 (germline): SGHVS, FQNEAQ. V gave up 4 bases and J gave up 7 bases; unmatched junction bases: 10. CDR3 in DNA: TGTGCCAGCAGCTCGGTAGCGGGTCCTAGGGAGCAGTACTTC. This sequence encodes CASSSVAGPREQYF.

The chain joins TRBV4-3 to TRBJ1-6; 8 bases are shared with TRBD1. With V trimmed by 1 base and J by 7 bases, 3 bases remained unmatched. The germline gives CDR1 LGHNA, CDR2 YSLEER. The CDR3 contains 15 residues. CDR3 amino acids: CASSQVGTGNSPLHF. CDR3 nucleotide sequence: TGCGCCAGCAGCCAAGTGGGGACAGGAAATTCACCCCTCCACTTT.